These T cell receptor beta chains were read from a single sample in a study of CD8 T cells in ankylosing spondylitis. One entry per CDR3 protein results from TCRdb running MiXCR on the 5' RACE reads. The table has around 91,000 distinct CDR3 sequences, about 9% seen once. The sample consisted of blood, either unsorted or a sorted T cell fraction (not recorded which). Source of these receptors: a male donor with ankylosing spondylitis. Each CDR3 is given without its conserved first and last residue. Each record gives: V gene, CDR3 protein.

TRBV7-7	ASSLATADNEQF
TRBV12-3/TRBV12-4	ASSGGGPAYEQY
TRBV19	ASRQGAITEAF
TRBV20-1	SASTGAYEQY
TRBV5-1	ASSLVASGSAYEQY
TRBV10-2	ASSEGRPSEAF
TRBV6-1	ASSPPETEAF
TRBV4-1	ASSREAGGTGELF
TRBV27	ASSSGQIYGYT
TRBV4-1	ASSQYLQTNTEAF
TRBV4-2	ASSQPNTWEQF
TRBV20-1	SAIPARVSQFRSSTEAF
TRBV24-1	ATSASYQETQY
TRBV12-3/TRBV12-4	ASSLVGVQETQY
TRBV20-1	SAQLTSGSNEQF
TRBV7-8	ASTQGANYNSPLH